This T cell receptor (beta chain) stems from a study of blood T cell repertoires in COVID-19. For the study at large: From T cells, B-cell-depleted T cells, or PBMCs came the material, which was cDNA or gDNA.

Original data processing: It was from reference gene primer amplification that nucleated cell counts were estimated. Assay: immunoSEQ multiplex PCR; the TCRdb copy retains only in-frame clones and omits some. V and J calls and clone size are copied from that table; D and trimming were computed from the DNA. The sample holds roughly 120,000 clones, 79% seen once. The trim removed 5 bases at V and 0 bases at J, leaving 6 bases unmatched. The V gene's germline CDR1 is SGHTA and CDR2 FQGNSA. The CDR3 length is 16 residues. This clonotype was sampled from a woman of 80 years or more with acute or convalescent COVID-19. The source material was peripheral blood. This chain links TRBV7-2 with TRBJ2-3; TRBD2 aligns across 9 bases. CDR3 loop: CASSLQSGGSTDTQYF. As DNA, the CDR3 is TGTGCCAGCAGCCTCCAGAGCGGGGGGAGCACAGATACGCAGTATTTT.